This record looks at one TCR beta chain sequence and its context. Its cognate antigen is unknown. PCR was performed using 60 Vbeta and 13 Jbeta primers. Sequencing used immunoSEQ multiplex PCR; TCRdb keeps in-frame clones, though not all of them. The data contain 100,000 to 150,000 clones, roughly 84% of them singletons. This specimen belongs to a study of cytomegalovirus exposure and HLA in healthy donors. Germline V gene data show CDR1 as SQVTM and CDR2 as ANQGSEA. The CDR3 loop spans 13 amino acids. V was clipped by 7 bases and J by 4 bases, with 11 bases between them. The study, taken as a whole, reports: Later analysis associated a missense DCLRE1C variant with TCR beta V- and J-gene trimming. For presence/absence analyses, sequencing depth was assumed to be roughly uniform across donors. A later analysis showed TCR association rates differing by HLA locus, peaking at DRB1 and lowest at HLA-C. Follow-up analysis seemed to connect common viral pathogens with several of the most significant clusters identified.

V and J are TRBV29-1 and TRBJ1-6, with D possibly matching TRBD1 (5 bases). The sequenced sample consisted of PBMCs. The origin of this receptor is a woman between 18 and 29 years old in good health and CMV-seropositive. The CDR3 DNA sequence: TGCAGCGCCCCGGGACTGTATAATTCACCCCTCCACTTT. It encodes CSAPGLYNSPLHF.